Sequencing of this T cell receptor beta chain was carried out in a study of blood T cell repertoires in COVID-19. Background on the study: Researchers got acute and convalescent COVID-19 samples from the United States, Italy and Spain.

Germline assignment: CDR1 SGHNT and CDR2 YYREEE (reference sequence). The CDR3 loop spans 16 amino acids. Germline trimming cut 4 bases from V and 1 base from J; bases unmatched to any gene: 9. Seattle participants joined during active infection and were tracked over time. Original analysis: Estimates of nucleated cell counts were drawn from the amplification of reference gene primers. TCRdb keeps only in-frame clones here, not all; method: immunoSEQ multiplex PCR. Clone size and the V and J calls come from that table; the DNA yielded D and trimming. This table holds 70,000 or so clones, roughly 86% found once.

The source of this sequence is a man aged 40-49 years with COVID-19, enrolled during active disease. V and J are TRBV5-4 and TRBJ2-3, with TRBD1 identical over 7 bases. The sample was peripheral blood. The CDR3 DNA is TGTGCCAGCAGCCTCCTAGGGGGCCGGGGCACAGATACGCAGTATTTT. The encoded protein is CASSLLGGRGTDTQYF.